The 28 T cell receptor beta chains reported below all come from one sample, sequenced in a study of control samples from healthy donors and cancer patients. Using immunoSEQ multiplex PCR, the repertoire was profiled, and TCRdb retains in-frame clones only, with some absent. The repertoire has around 100,000 clones, around 88% of them found once; the top ten carry over 12%. Specimen: blood. These receptors came from a man aged 25-40 years in good health.

The genes are TRBV28 and TRBJ2-7; 8 bases fit TRBD2. J was trimmed by 0 bases and V by 10 bases; bases with no gene match: 8. The CDR3 extends over 14 amino acids. The germline V gene has CDR1 MDHEN and CDR2 SYDVKM. The DNA for the CDR3 is TGTGCCACACAAGACGCGGGGGGCTCCTACGAGCAGTACTTC. Encoded protein: CATQDAGGSYEQYF.

The chain uses TRBV30 and TRBJ2-4; D unresolved. The germline V gene encodes CDR1 GTSNPN and CDR2 SVGIG (reference sequence). The V gene lost 4 bases and the J gene lost 2 bases, with 12 bases spanning the gap. The CDR3 loop spans 14 amino acids. CDR3 in DNA: TGTGCCTGGACAGTCACCACGTCCAAAAACATTCAGTACTTC. The encoded protein is CAWTVTTSKNIQYF. Looking up the rest from reference TRBV30 and TRBJ2-4 gives the full variable domain: SQTIHQWPATLVQPVGSPLSLECTVEGTSNPNLYWYRQAAGRGLQLLFYSVGIGQISSEVPQNLSASRPQDRQFILSSKKLLLSDSGFYLCAWTVTTSKNIQYFGAGTRLSVL.

The rearrangement links TRBV6-2 or TRBV6-3 to TRBJ2-3; D uncertain. Germline CDR1 MNHEY, CDR2 SVGEGT. This CDR3 has 13 residues. V lost 5 bases, J lost 1 base, and 7 bases lay in between. CDR3 amino acids: CASSVLGTDTQYF. CDR3 nucleotides: TGTGCCAGCAGTGTTTTAGGCACAGATACGCAGTATTTT.

The V call is TRBV11-3, the J call TRBJ1-1; D not resolved. The V gene's germline CDR1 is SGHNT and CDR2 YENEEA. The CDR3 length is 16 residues. Trimming took 2 bases from V and 0 from J, leaving 13 bases between them. The DNA for the CDR3 is TGTGCCAGCAGCTTAACCTGGGGATACATGAACACTGAAGCTTTCTTT. Protein product: CASSLTWGYMNTEAFF. Full variable domain (missing parts from reference TRBV11-3 and TRBJ1-1): EAGVVQSPRYKIIEKKQPVAFWCNPISGHNTLYWYLQNLGQGPELLIRYENEEAVDDSQLPKDRFSAERLKGVDSTLKIQPAELGDSAVYLCASSLTWGYMNTEAFFGQGTRLTVV.

This clone was seen only a few times. This chain connects TRBV6-2 or TRBV6-3 to TRBJ1-1, with D perhaps TRBD1 (5 bases). Germline CDR1 and CDR2: MNHEY and SVGEGT. Between the trimmed V and J ends, which lost 4 bases and 6 bases, there was a span of 15 bases. The CDR3 sequence is 14 residues long. The CDR3 loop is CASSFTSQGSEAFF. The CDR3 DNA sequence: TGTGCCAGCAGTTTTACGTCGCAGGGCTCTGAAGCTTTCTTT.

The CDR3 nucleotides read TGTGCCAGCAGCCAAGATTGGTCTAGCGGGCGGGGGGGTGAGCAGTTCTTC. It translates to CASSQDWSSGRGGEQFF. This sequence joins TRBV3-1 (or the pseudogene TRBV3-2) and TRBJ2-1, with 9 positions matching TRBD2. Germline V lookup: CDR1 LGHDT, CDR2 YNNKEL (reference sequence). This CDR3 spans 17 amino acids. Trimming at V came to 0 bases and at J to 9 bases, leaving 12 bases not matched to a gene.

This chain uses TRBV3-1 (or the pseudogene TRBV3-2) with TRBJ2-7; possibly TRBD2 for D (6 bases). Germline V gene lookup returns CDR1 LGHDT and CDR2 YNNKEL (reference sequence). CDR3 length: 16 amino acids. Between the trimmed V and J ends, which lost 1 base and 1 base, there was a span of 14 bases. In DNA, the CDR3 is TGTGCCAGCAGCCAAGCGCCGCAGGGAGGATCCTACGAGCAGTACTTC. Encoded protein: CASSQAPQGGSYEQYF.

This chain joins TRBV2 and TRBJ2-1; no firm D call. Germline CDR1 and CDR2: SNHLY and FYNNEI. The CDR3 runs to 14 residues. V was cut by 4 bases and J by 4 bases, with 11 bases left in between. The CDR3 reads CASSGLTMYNEQFF. CDR3 bases: TGTGCCAGCAGTGGACTTACTATGTACAATGAGCAGTTCTTC.

The rearrangement links TRBV28 to TRBJ2-7; the D gene could be TRBD1 or TRBD2 (5 bases each). This CDR3 has 14 residues. Germline assignment: CDR1 MDHEN and CDR2 SYDVKM. The V and J ends lost 6 bases and 3 bases respectively, with 15 bases between them. The CDR3: CASSALRDRYEQYF. CDR3 DNA: TGTGCCAGCAGCGCTCTCCGGGACCGCTACGAGCAGTACTTC. The full variable domain, completed using reference TRBV28 and TRBJ2-7, is DVKVTQSSRYLVKRTGEKVFLECVQDMDHENMFWYRQDPGLGLRLIYFSYDVKMKEKGDIPEGYSVSREKKERFSLILESASTNQTSMYLCASSALRDRYEQYFGPGTRLTVT.

V gene TRBV4-3 combines with J gene TRBJ2-5; D unresolved. Germline-derived CDR1 and CDR2 are LGHNA and YSLEER. V was trimmed by 0 bases and J by 0 bases, leaving 8 bases between them. The CDR3 sequence is 15 residues long. CDR3 in amino acids: CASSQDPVDQETQYF. CDR3 sequence (DNA): TGCGCCAGCAGCCAAGATCCGGTAGACCAAGAGACCCAGTACTTC.

V gene TRBV7-9 combines with J gene TRBJ2-7, with D possibly being TRBD1 (6 bases). Germline V gene data show CDR1 as SEHNR and CDR2 as FQNEAQ (reference sequence). Trimming cost V 1 base and J 6 bases, with 13 bases left between them. This CDR3 is built from 14 residues. CDR3 amino acids: CASSLGTGGGEQYF. CDR3 in DNA: TGTGCCAGCAGCTTAGGGACTGGGGGCGGCGAGCAGTACTTC.

The chain employs TRBV6-4 and TRBJ2-2, with D perhaps assigned TRBD1 or TRBD2 (5 bases each). CDR3 length: 15 residues. Looked up from germline, CDR1 is MRHNA and CDR2 is SNTAGT. Trimming cost V 0 bases and J 5 bases, with 10 bases left between them. The CDR3 loop reads CASSDSGTVTGELFF. CDR3 DNA: TGTGCCAGCAGTGACTCGGGGACGGTAACCGGGGAGCTGTTTTTT.

The chain joins TRBV5-5 to TRBJ1-2; D is perhaps TRBD1 (5 bases). The ends were cut back, 6 bases at V and 5 bases at J, with 17 bases in the middle. Germline assignment: CDR1 SGHKS and CDR2 YYEKEE (reference sequence). This CDR3 is built from 14 residues. As DNA, the CDR3 is TGTGCCAGCACTCCTACGGGACGGCCGTATGGCTACACCTTC. Its protein is CASTPTGRPYGYTF.

This sequence joins TRBV27 and TRBJ2-7, with D possibly matching TRBD1 (5 bases). Germline V gene lookup returns CDR1 MNHEY and CDR2 SMNVEV (reference sequence). V was shortened by 4 bases and J by 2 bases, with 12 bases between the two germline ends. The CDR3 runs 14 residues. The CDR3 reads CASSSLDRAYEQYF. As DNA, the CDR3 is TGTGCCAGCAGTTCTCTTGACAGAGCCTACGAGCAGTACTTC.

The genes are TRBV30 and TRBJ2-5; D is possibly TRBD1 (5 bases). Trimming left V 2 bases short and J 7 bases short, with 8 bases between. The CDR3 covers 11 residues. Germline V gene data show CDR1 as GTSNPN and CDR2 as SVGIG (reference sequence). The CDR3 region is CAWSSQGTQYF. As DNA, the CDR3 is TGTGCCTGGAGTAGCCAGGGGACCCAGTACTTC.

The J gene is TRBJ1-2, the V gene TRBV18; 9 nucleotides align to TRBD1. This CDR3 is built from 16 residues. The germline V gene has CDR1 KGHSH and CDR2 LQKENI. J was trimmed by 3 bases and V by 2 bases; bases with no gene match: 7. In nucleotides, the CDR3 is TGTGCCAGCTCACCATCAAGGACAGGGGAGGACTATGGCTACACCTTC. Translation: CASSPSRTGEDYGYTF.

The chain recombines TRBV18 with TRBJ1-5; 8 bases fit TRBD1. The CDR3 runs to 15 residues. Germline V CDR1 and CDR2: KGHSH, LQKENI. J lost 6 bases, V lost 3 bases, and 7 bases had no gene match. The CDR3 protein is CASSPSQGAFQPQHF. The CDR3 region has the DNA TGTGCCAGCTCACCCTCGCAGGGGGCGTTTCAGCCCCAGCATTTT.

This clone occurred once. V and J are TRBV12-3 or TRBV12-4 and TRBJ1-4; D remains unclear. Trimming took 1 base from V and 8 from J, leaving 5 bases between them. The CDR3 has 12 residues. In DNA, the CDR3 is TGTGCCAGCAGTTTAGGGCCGGAAAAACTGTTTTTT. Encoded protein: CASSLGPEKLFF.

V is TRBV5-5 and J is TRBJ2-1; TRBD1 matches 7 bases. This CDR3 spans 15 amino acids. Germline-derived CDR1 and CDR2 are SGHKS and YYEKEE (reference sequence). With 1 base clipped from V and 0 bases from J, the junction kept 1 base outside the gene matches. This CDR3 reads CASSLTGASYNEQFF. The CDR3 DNA reads TGTGCCAGCAGCTTGACAGGGGCCTCCTACAATGAGCAGTTCTTC.

This chain joins TRBV27 and TRBJ1-5; D ambiguous. Germline V gene sequence: CDR1 MNHEY, CDR2 SMNVEV (reference sequence). V shed 2 bases and J shed 5 bases, with 7 bases lying between them. The CDR3 has 13 amino acids. The DNA of the CDR3 is TGTGCCAGCAGTTTAGGGAGGGATCAGCCCCAGCATTTT. This codes for CASSLGRDQPQHF.

A word on this clone: At the DNA level, this CDR3 is encoded by other sequences in the same sample as well. The chain couples TRBV11-3 to TRBJ2-3; D may correspond to TRBD1 or TRBD2 (6 bases each). The germline V gene encodes CDR1 SGHNT and CDR2 YENEEA. V shed 4 bases and J shed 11 bases, with 16 bases lying between them. CDR3 length equals 13 residues. CDR3 in DNA: TGTGCCAGCAGCTCCCCGGGACTCAGGGGGCAGTATTTT. It translates to CASSSPGLRGQYF.

The chain has TRBV7-9 and TRBJ2-7; D remains ambiguous. This CDR3 has 13 amino acids. Germline V gene lookup returns CDR1 SEHNR and CDR2 FQNEAQ (reference sequence). V gave up 2 bases and J gave up 7 bases, with 12 bases separating them. CDR3 sequence (DNA): TGTGCCAGCAGCTTAAACACTCGCCGGGAGCAGTACTTC. The encoded protein is CASSLNTRREQYF.

V usage is TRBV7-3 and J usage is TRBJ2-7; 7 nucleotides match TRBD2. The CDR3 is made up of 15 amino acids. Per the germline V gene, CDR1 is SGHTA and CDR2 is FQGTGA. Trimming cost V 5 bases and J 2 bases; bases outside gene matches: 9. CDR3 nucleotides: TGTGCCAGCAGCCTTTTAGCGGGCGGAGCCTACGAGCAGTACTTC. It translates to CASSLLAGGAYEQYF.

This chain joins TRBV28 and TRBJ1-3; no firm D call. Germline CDR1 MDHEN, CDR2 SYDVKM. The CDR3 contains 16 residues. Trimming cost V 2 bases and J 1 base, with 12 bases left between them. For the CDR3, the DNA is TGTGCCAGCAGTTTACTACTTAGGGATTCTGGAAACACCATATATTTT. Translating it yields CASSLLLRDSGNTIYF.

This chain joins TRBV6-5 and TRBJ2-1; 9 nucleotides line up with TRBD2. Per the germline V gene, CDR1 is MNHEY and CDR2 is SVGAGI. The CDR3 contains 13 residues. The V segment lost 7 bases and the J segment 8 bases; nucleotides outside the gene matches: 6. CDR3 residues: CASTSGNGYEQFF. For the CDR3, the DNA is TGTGCCAGCACTAGCGGGAATGGCTATGAGCAGTTCTTC.

V gene TRBV28 combines with J gene TRBJ2-7; 12 positions match TRBD1. The V and J ends lost 3 bases and 5 bases, in that order; junction bases with no gene match: 8. CDR1 is MDHEN and CDR2 is SYDVKM in the germline V gene. The CDR3 length is 16 residues. The CDR3 loop reads CASSFSTGTGGNEQYF. CDR3 bases: TGTGCCAGCAGTTTTTCAACCGGGACAGGGGGCAACGAGCAGTACTTC.

This clone was counted a few times. This chain uses TRBV9 with TRBJ2-3, with a tentative D call TRBD2 (6 bases). Germline CDR1 is SGDLS and CDR2 is YYNGEE. V was trimmed by 3 bases and J by 2 bases, leaving 13 bases between them. This CDR3 spans 15 amino acids. CDR3 amino acids: CASSDPLAYTDTQYF. The CDR3 region has the DNA TGTGCCAGCAGCGACCCGCTAGCGTACACAGATACGCAGTATTTT. The full variable domain, rest sourced from reference TRBV9 and TRBJ2-3, is DSGVTQTPKHLITATGQRVTLRCSPRSGDLSVYWYQQSLDQGLQFLIQYYNGEERAKGNILERFSAQQFPDLHSELNLSSLELGDSALYFCASSDPLAYTDTQYFGPGTRLTVL.

V and J are TRBV6-1 and TRBJ1-2, with D possibly matching TRBD1 (5 bases). V dropped 3 bases and J dropped 2 bases, with 10 bases sitting between them. The CDR3 sequence is 14 residues long. Germline V gene lookup returns CDR1 MNHNS and CDR2 SASEGT. The CDR3 reads CASSETGGNYGYTF. In nucleotides, the CDR3 is TGTGCCAGCAGTGAGACGGGGGGGAACTATGGCTACACCTTC.